This entry lists 13 T cell receptor beta chains sequenced from one sample in a study of identical twins. TCRdb redid the calling of the 5' RACE reads with MiXCR, one entry per CDR3 protein. The repertoire holds around 340,000 distinct CDR3 sequences, with about 12% as singletons. These data also formed part of another study, on yellow fever vaccine responses in identical twins.

Sequencing input: CD8+ T cells sorted from blood. The receptor set was obtained from a woman younger than 30 in good health.

The table lists this clonotype with many counts. The rearrangement uses TRBV5-1 and TRBJ1-1; TRBD1 is a possible D gene (5 bases). CDR1 is SGHRS and CDR2 is YFSETQ in the germline V gene. This CDR3 has 12 amino acids. The germline V and J ends were trimmed by 5 bases and 1 base, with 6 bases remaining between them. This chain's CDR3 is CASRQGNTEAFF. The DNA for the CDR3 is TGCGCCAGCAGGCAGGGGAACACTGAAGCTTTCTTT.

The V gene is TRBV12-3 or TRBV12-4, the J gene TRBJ1-4, with TRBD1 identical over 9 bases. The ends lost 3 bases at V and 6 bases at J; junction bases unmatched: 5. The CDR3 covers 15 residues. The CDR3 is CASSLGQGKDEKLFF. Written as DNA, the CDR3 is TGTGCCAGCAGTTTGGGACAGGGAAAAGATGAAAAACTGTTTTTT.

This clonotype was detected many times. This chain connects TRBV3-1 to TRBJ2-5; 8 nucleotides match TRBD2. CDR1 LGHDT and CDR2 YNNKEL come from the germline V gene (reference sequence). Trimming took 5 bases from V and 5 from J; bases not matched to a gene: 13. The CDR3 is made up of 16 amino acids. DNA for the CDR3: TGTGCCAGCAGCTCGCGGGCTAGCGGGTCTGAGGAGACCCAGTACTTC. This gives the protein CASSSRASGSEETQYF.

In this sample, this clonotype turned up a few times. This sequence joins TRBV25-1 and TRBJ2-1, with D perhaps assigned TRBD1 or TRBD2 (5 bases each). Germline V lookup: CDR1 MGHDK, CDR2 SYGVNS. Deletions cut 1 base from V and 3 bases from J, with 13 bases between. The CDR3 extends over 16 amino acids. CDR3 sequence (DNA): TGTGCCAGCAGTGAATGGAGAGGGACCAACTACAATGAGCAGTTCTTC. Its translation: CASSEWRGTNYNEQFF.

This chain links TRBV7-3 with TRBJ1-3; D may be TRBD1 (5 bases). Germline V gene lookup returns CDR1 SGHTA and CDR2 FQGTGA. V was shortened by 5 bases and J by 0 bases, with 8 bases between the two germline ends. CDR3 size: 14 residues. The CDR3 DNA reads as TGTGCCAGCAGCCCCGGGGGCTCTGGAAACACCATATATTTT. It specifies CASSPGGSGNTIYF. Full variable domain (missing parts from reference TRBV7-3 and TRBJ1-3): GAGVSQTPSNKVTEKGKYVELRCDPISGHTALYWYRQSLGQGPEFLIYFQGTGAADDSGLPNDRFFAVRPEGSVSTLKIQRTERGDSAVYLCASSPGGSGNTIYFGEGSWLTVV.

The CDR3 loop is CASSTRDRGAMNTEAFF. Here the CDR3 DNA reads TGTGCCAGCAGTACCCGGGACAGGGGCGCTATGAACACTGAAGCTTTCTTT. V usage is TRBV27 and J usage is TRBJ1-1; 10 bases match TRBD1. With V trimmed by 5 bases and J by 0 bases, 9 bases remained unmatched. The CDR3 is 17 residues long. CDR1 is MNHEY, CDR2 SMNVEV, per germline (reference sequence).

This clonotype was observed at least ten times. The chain uses TRBV6-2 or TRBV6-3 and TRBJ2-2; 10 nucleotides line up with TRBD2. The CDR3 spans 16 residues. The ends lost 6 bases at V and 6 bases at J; junction bases unmatched: 10. Germline assignment: CDR1 MNHEY and CDR2 SVGEGT. CDR3 sequence: CASSQLGLAKAGELFF. DNA of the CDR3: TGTGCCAGCAGCCAATTGGGACTAGCGAAGGCCGGGGAGCTGTTTTTT.

This clonotype came up a few times. This rearrangement joins TRBV7-9 to TRBJ2-1; 10 positions agree with TRBD2. J was trimmed by 7 bases and V by 6 bases; bases with no gene match: 9. Germline V lookup: CDR1 SEHNR, CDR2 FQNEAQ (reference sequence). The CDR3 length is 15 residues. In nucleotides, the CDR3 is TGTGCCAGCAGGTTCGTACTAGCGGGATTAAATGAGCAGTTCTTC. It translates to CASRFVLAGLNEQFF.

This clonotype was observed a few times. The chain combines TRBV25-1 with TRBJ2-2; D might be TRBD1 (5 bases). The germline V and J ends were trimmed by 3 bases and 5 bases, with 16 bases remaining between them. Germline V gene data show CDR1 as MGHDK and CDR2 as SYGVNS. The CDR3 has 16 amino acids. CDR3 bases: TGTGCCAGCAGTGATCCGTCTTCGCAGGGAACCGGGGAGCTGTTTTTT. Amino acids: CASSDPSSQGTGELFF. Full variable domain (outside the CDR3, taken from reference TRBV25-1 and TRBJ2-2): EADIYQTPRYLVIGTGKKITLECSQTMGHDKMYWYQQDPGMELHLIHYSYGVNSTEKGDLSSESTVSRIRTEHFPLTLESARPSHTSQYLCASSDPSSQGTGELFFGEGSRLTVL.

This clonotype came up a few times. This chain connects TRBV28 to TRBJ2-1, with no clear D. The CDR3 runs to 14 residues. Trimming shortened V by 3 bases and J by 0 bases, and 6 bases separated the two germline ends. CDR1 is MDHEN, CDR2 SYDVKM, per germline. The CDR3 region is CASSFYNSYNEQFF. As DNA, the CDR3 is TGTGCCAGCAGTTTTTATAACTCCTACAATGAGCAGTTCTTC.

The chain combines TRBV7-3 with TRBJ1-6; D call uncertain. Germline loops: CDR1 SGHTA, CDR2 FQGTGA. The CDR3 contains 16 residues. The ends were cut back, 0 bases at V and 4 bases at J, with 10 bases in the middle. Here the CDR3 DNA reads TGTGCCAGCAGCTTAACTGGGGATAAATATAATTCACCCCTCCACTTT. This codes for CASSLTGDKYNSPLHF.

V gene TRBV7-8 combines with J gene TRBJ2-3, with D uncertain. Germline lookup yields CDR1 SGHVS and CDR2 FQNEAQ. The germline V and J ends were trimmed by 6 bases and 0 bases, with 13 bases remaining between them. The CDR3 length is 15 residues. The CDR3 loop reads CASSHTRSSTDTQYF. CDR3 sequence (DNA): TGTGCCAGCAGTCATACTCGGTCTAGCACAGATACGCAGTATTTT. Full variable domain (rest looked up from reference TRBV7-8 and TRBJ2-3): GAGVSQSPRYKVAKRGQDVALRCDPISGHVSLFWYQQALGQGPEFLTYFQNEAQLDKSGLPSDRFFAERPEGSVSTLKIQRTQQEDSAVYLCASSHTRSSTDTQYFGPGTRLTVL.

This clonotype was found many times. This chain links TRBV4-2 with TRBJ2-3; 8 bases align to TRBD2. Losses at the gene ends were 4 bases for V and 3 bases for J; bases not matched to a gene: 9. There are 16 residues in the CDR3. Germline V gene data show CDR1 as LGHNA and CDR2 as YNFKEQ. CDR3 sequence reads: CASSRIPAGVTDTQYF. Here the CDR3 DNA reads TGTGCCAGCAGCCGGATCCCAGCGGGAGTGACAGATACGCAGTATTTT.